This TCR beta chain was identified in a study of blood T cell repertoires in COVID-19. This clone occurred once. In the study's own analysis: Reference gene primer amplification yielded estimated nucleated cell counts. The data were produced by immunoSEQ multiplex PCR, yet TCRdb's version contains in-frame clones alone and is incomplete. The DNA gave D and trimming, while V, J and clone size come from that table. The sample holds some 96,000 clones, 65% to 90% seen once. The sequenced sample consisted of peripheral blood. This receptor was obtained from a man at least 80 years old with acute or convalescent COVID-19.

The DNA for the CDR3 is TGTGCCAGTAGTACCCAGGGGACGGGTTTTGTCAATCAGCCCCAGCATTTT. Translated: CASSTQGTGFVNQPQHF. The chain has TRBV19 and TRBJ1-5; D perhaps matches TRBD1 (6 bases). This CDR3 is built from 17 residues. V lost 4 bases to trimming and J lost 3 bases, with 19 bases between them. Germline CDR1 and CDR2: LNHDA and SQIVND (reference sequence).